The 10 T cell receptor beta chains below all came from one sample that was sequenced in a study of CD8 T cells in ankylosing spondylitis. TCRdb re-derived calls from the 5' RACE reads in MiXCR, one entry per CDR3 protein. The sample yields some 250,000 distinct CDR3 sequences, approximately 12% seen once. The sequencing sample was made of blood, either unsorted or a sorted T cell fraction (not recorded which). The source is a male donor with ankylosing spondylitis or in good health (not recorded which).

The chain has TRBV7-2 and TRBJ1-2; 10 bases are a match to TRBD1. Germline values: CDR1 SGHTA, CDR2 FQGNSA. After removal of 4 bases from V and 4 bases from J, the junction contained 6 bases not matched to a gene. This CDR3 spans 15 amino acids. CDR3 nucleotide sequence: TGTGCCAGCAGCTCCCAGACAGGGGGCAGCTATGGCTACACCTTC. Encoded protein: CASSSQTGGSYGYTF.

This clonotype was seen many times. The V call is TRBV28, the J call TRBJ2-1, with TRBD2 matching over 7 bases. The ends lost 3 bases at V and 3 bases at J; junction bases unmatched: 11. Germline V CDR1 and CDR2: MDHEN, SYDVKM. The CDR3 extends over 17 amino acids. As DNA, the CDR3 is TGTGCCAGCAGTTTGGGGGGGTGGGCTAGCGTCTACAATGAGCAGTTCTTC. Translating gives CASSLGGWASVYNEQFF.

The chain employs TRBV7-6 and TRBJ2-7, with no clear D. The CDR3 has 14 residues. V was trimmed by 3 bases and J by 0 bases, leaving 9 bases between them. The germline V gene has CDR1 SGHVS and CDR2 FNYEAQ. DNA of the CDR3: TGTGCCAGCAGCTTTCATTCCGGCTCCTACGAGCAGTACTTC. This gives the protein CASSFHSGSYEQYF. Variable domain in full (rest from reference TRBV7-6 and TRBJ2-7): GAGVSQSPRYKVTKRGQDVALRCDPISGHVSLYWYRQALGQGPEFLTYFNYEAQQDKSGLPNDRFSAERPEGSISTLTIQRTEQRDSAMYRCASSFHSGSYEQYFGPGTRLTVT.

This clonotype has a count of ten or more. This sequence joins TRBV20-1 and TRBJ2-5; 7 bases align to TRBD2. This CDR3 spans 14 amino acids. CDR1 and CDR2 (germline): DFQATT, SNEGSKA (reference sequence). J lost 5 bases, V lost 1 base, and 7 bases had no gene match. CDR3 protein: CSARGLTSWETQYF. The CDR3, as DNA: TGCAGTGCTAGAGGTTTGACTAGCTGGGAGACCCAGTACTTC.

This chain uses TRBV6-2 or TRBV6-3 with TRBJ1-6, with D perhaps matching TRBD1 (5 bases). Germline CDR1 MNHEY, CDR2 SVGEGT. The length of the CDR3 is 18 residues. Trimming removed 2 bases at V and 0 bases at J, with 14 bases between. The CDR3 sequence is CASSYGVDKSSYNSPLHF. CDR3 bases: TGTGCCAGCAGTTACGGGGTGGACAAGAGCTCCTATAATTCACCCCTCCACTTT.

This clonotype has a count of ten or more. This chain connects TRBV28 to TRBJ2-3; TRBD2 matches 10 bases. V dropped 4 bases and J dropped 4; count of bases not matched to a gene: 5. The CDR3 extends over 15 amino acids. CDR1 is MDHEN and CDR2 is SYDVKM in the germline V gene. The CDR3 spells CASSSGAGGADTQYF. CDR3 DNA sequence: TGTGCCAGCAGTTCAGGAGCGGGAGGGGCAGATACGCAGTATTTT.

This clonotype showed up many times. V is TRBV27 and J is TRBJ1-1, with 7 positions matching TRBD1. J was trimmed by 5 bases and V by 5 bases; bases with no gene match: 8. Germline V gives CDR1 MNHEY, CDR2 SMNVEV (reference sequence). The CDR3 consists of 14 residues. The CDR3 reads CASSPTGMRTEAFF. Here the CDR3 DNA reads TGTGCCAGCAGTCCGACAGGGATGAGGACTGAAGCTTTCTTT.

The CDR3 protein is CSSGGDPYNEQFF. The DNA for the CDR3 is TGCAGCTCAGGGGGGGACCCTTACAATGAGCAGTTCTTC. This chain uses TRBV29-1 with TRBJ2-1; D may be TRBD1 or TRBD2 (7 bases each). The CDR3 runs to 13 residues. Germline V gene sequence: CDR1 SQVTM, CDR2 ANQGSEA. Trimming removed 8 bases at V and 4 bases at J, with 15 bases between.

This sequence joins TRBV14 and TRBJ1-1; D gene ambiguous. Trimming cost V 3 bases and J 5 bases, with 19 bases left between them. This CDR3 is built from 16 residues. From germline, CDR1 is SGHDN and CDR2 FVKESK. CDR3 coding DNA: TGTGCCAGCAGCCACCACGACGGACGCCTTCGGACTGAAGCTTTCTTT. Residues: CASSHHDGRLRTEAFF.

This chain uses TRBV5-1 with TRBJ2-1, with D unclear. The V end was cut by 0 bases, the J end by 3 bases, with 13 bases between. The CDR3 totals 16 residues. Germline V gene data show CDR1 as SGHRS and CDR2 as YFSETQ. For the CDR3, the DNA is TGCGCCAGCAGCTTGGTACTACCAAACAGCTACAATGAGCAGTTCTTC. Amino acid sequence: CASSLVLPNSYNEQFF.